Below, 26 T cell receptor beta chains from the same sample are listed, as sequenced in a study of blood T cell repertoires in COVID-19. Sequencing used immunoSEQ multiplex PCR; TCRdb keeps in-frame clones, though not all of them. The table records approximately 400,000 clones, 85% to 90% of them present only once. What was sequenced was PBMCs or T cells enriched from blood (not recorded which). Receptors originate from a woman between 18 and 30 years old who had recovered from COVID-19.

The chain combines TRBV6-5 with TRBJ1-1; D is possibly TRBD1 (5 bases). Germline V gives CDR1 MNHEY, CDR2 SVGAGI. The CDR3 loop spans 13 amino acids. The V end was cut by 5 bases, the J end by 5 bases, with 12 bases between. Here the CDR3 DNA reads TGTGCCAGCAGTCCGGGACTTTGGACTGAAGCTTTCTTT. This translates into CASSPGLWTEAFF.

The chain recombines TRBV4-1 with TRBJ1-2, with 7 bases lining up with TRBD1. The V segment lost 5 bases and the J segment 4 bases; nucleotides outside the gene matches: 4. This CDR3 has 13 residues. Germline V gene sequence: CDR1 MGHRA, CDR2 YSYEKL. The CDR3, as DNA: TGCGCCAGCAGCAAGACAGGGCTCTATGGCTACACCTTC. Its protein product is CASSKTGLYGYTF.

The chain recombines TRBV7-9 with TRBJ1-1; 7 nucleotides match TRBD1. The length of the CDR3 is 13 residues. Losses at the gene ends were 3 bases for V and 4 bases for J; bases not matched to a gene: 2. The germline CDR1 and CDR2 sequences are SEHNR and FQNEAQ (reference sequence). The CDR3 region is CASSLSGGTEAFF. The CDR3 DNA reads as TGTGCCAGCAGCTTGTCAGGGGGCACTGAAGCTTTCTTT.

The chain carries TRBV5-1 and TRBJ2-1; possibly TRBD1 for D (6 bases). This CDR3 is 17 amino acids long. V dropped 3 bases and J dropped 0 bases, with 16 bases sitting between them. Germline CDR1 reads SGHRS; CDR2 reads YFSETQ. The CDR3 reads CASSYREFLSSYNEQFF. The CDR3 coding sequence is TGCGCCAGCAGCTACAGGGAATTTCTAAGCTCCTACAATGAGCAGTTCTTC. Supplemented by reference TRBV5-1 and TRBJ2-1, the full variable domain reads KAGVTQTPRYLIKTRGQQVTLSCSPISGHRSVSWYQQTPGQGLQFLFEYFSETQRNKGNFPGRFSGRQFSNSRSEMNVSTLELGDSALYLCASSYREFLSSYNEQFFGPGTRLTVL.

V usage is TRBV7-2 and J usage is TRBJ2-7; tentatively, D is TRBD2 (5 bases). Germline CDR1 is SGHTA and CDR2 is FQGNSA. The CDR3 length is 18 residues. V was cut by 5 bases and J by 0 bases, with 23 bases left in between. This CDR3 is CASSLKSVSGITSYEQYF. CDR3 bases: TGTGCCAGCAGCCTGAAAAGTGTGTCCGGGATTACCTCCTACGAGCAGTACTTC.

This clone was detected once. This sequence joins TRBV4-1 and TRBJ2-1; 11 nucleotides line up with TRBD2. The CDR3 spans 16 residues. CDR1 MGHRA and CDR2 YSYEKL come from the germline V gene. The V and J ends lost 3 bases and 7 bases, in that order; junction bases with no gene match: 8. CDR3 in amino acids: CASSQGGASGRNEQFF. CDR3 sequence (DNA): TGCGCCAGCAGCCAGGGAGGGGCTAGCGGGAGGAATGAGCAGTTCTTC.

The J gene is TRBJ2-3, the V gene TRBV12-3 or TRBV12-4; D is possibly TRBD1 (5 bases). The CDR3 covers 12 residues. The V end lost 5 bases, the J end lost 6 bases, and 9 bases lay between the germline ends. The CDR3 region is CASSRKGDTQYF. The CDR3 region has the DNA TGTGCCAGCAGTCGCAAGGGGGATACGCAGTATTTT.

As DNA, the CDR3 is TGTGCCAGCAGTTACAGGGCGGGACTCACAGATACGCAGTATTTT. This codes for CASSYRAGLTDTQYF. This sequence joins TRBV6-2 or TRBV6-3 and TRBJ2-3; perhaps TRBD2 as D (6 bases). This CDR3 comprises 15 residues. In germline, CDR1 is MNHEY, CDR2 SVGEGT. The V gene lost 2 bases and the J gene lost 2 bases, with 11 bases spanning the gap.

The rearrangement links TRBV5-1 to TRBJ2-7; 9 bases match TRBD2. The CDR3 has 16 residues. The germline V gene has CDR1 SGHRS and CDR2 YFSETQ. Unmatched junction bases numbered 8, after V lost 1 base and J lost 3 bases. The CDR3 region has the DNA TGCGCCAGCAGCTTGTCGCGCGGGGGGGCTAGCTACGAGCAGTACTTC. Residues: CASSLSRGGASYEQYF.

The chain is built from TRBV10-2 and TRBJ2-7; 10 bases are shared with TRBD1. This CDR3 contains 18 residues. V trimming: 0 bases; J trimming: 3 bases; junction bases outside the gene matches: 11. Germline values: CDR1 WSHSY, CDR2 SAAADI. In DNA form, the CDR3 reads TGCGCCAGCAGTGAGTCGACAGGGGGCAGGAGGAGAAGCTACGAGCAGTACTTC. It codes for CASSESTGGRRRSYEQYF.

This rearrangement joins TRBV15 to TRBJ1-3; TRBD1 is a possible D gene (5 bases). Trimming removed 5 bases at V and 1 base at J, with 9 bases between. The CDR3 is 14 amino acids. CDR1 is LNHNV and CDR2 is YYDKDF in the germline V gene (reference sequence). The CDR3 reads CATSQGSSGNTIYF. CDR3 nucleotides: TGTGCCACCAGCCAGGGAAGTTCTGGAAACACCATATATTTT.

The chain joins TRBV30 to TRBJ1-2; TRBD1 matches at 10 bases. The CDR3 is 14 residues long. Unmatched junction bases numbered 6, after V lost 5 bases and J lost 3 bases. The germline V gene has CDR1 GTSNPN and CDR2 SVGIG (reference sequence). Written as DNA, the CDR3 is TGTGCCTGGGGCGAGACAGGGGGCGACTATGGCTACACCTTC. Protein sequence: CAWGETGGDYGYTF.

The chain joins TRBV19 to TRBJ2-3; TRBD2 is a possible D gene (6 bases). The CDR3 length is 14 residues. Germline values: CDR1 LNHDA, CDR2 SQIVND (reference sequence). The V gene lost 6 bases and the J gene lost 2 bases, with 12 bases spanning the gap. This CDR3 reads CASRGGDLTDTQYF. DNA for the CDR3: TGTGCCAGTAGAGGCGGGGACCTCACAGATACGCAGTATTTT. The full variable domain, completed using reference TRBV19 and TRBJ2-3, is DGGITQSPKYLFRKEGQNVTLSCEQNLNHDAMYWYRQDPGQGLRLIYYSQIVNDFQKGDIAEGYSVSREKKESFPLTVTSAQKNPTAFYLCASRGGDLTDTQYFGPGTRLTVL.

The V call is TRBV6-4, the J call TRBJ2-1, with 9 bases matching TRBD2. This CDR3 is built from 17 residues. V was clipped by 0 bases and J by 3 bases; unmatched bases: 6. Germline V gene lookup returns CDR1 MRHNA and CDR2 SNTAGT. The CDR3 is CASSDSAAGGLYNEQFF. The CDR3 coding sequence is TGTGCCAGCAGTGACTCGGCCGCGGGGGGGCTCTACAATGAGCAGTTCTTC.

The chain carries TRBV11-2 and TRBJ2-1, with D possibly matching TRBD2 (6 bases). The V end was cut by 0 bases, the J end by 9 bases, with 21 bases between. This CDR3 is 17 amino acids long. The V gene's germline CDR1 is SGHAT and CDR2 FQNNGV. CDR3 nucleotides: TGTGCCAGCAGCTTAGATCCTTTGTTGGGGAGGAGTGGTGAGCAGTTCTTC. It specifies CASSLDPLLGRSGEQFF.

CDR3 coding DNA: TGTGCCAGCACCCCTCCCCGGACAGGGGGCACAGATACGCAGTATTTT. Its translation is CASTPPRTGGTDTQYF. The V gene is TRBV2, the J gene TRBJ2-3, with 9 bases fitting TRBD1. CDR1 is SNHLY and CDR2 is FYNNEI in the germline V gene. V shed 7 bases and J 1 base; nucleotides not matched to a gene: 9. The CDR3 loop spans 16 amino acids.

This chain links TRBV5-1 with TRBJ2-7, with TRBD1 identical over 7 bases. The CDR3 totals 15 residues. The germline V gene encodes CDR1 SGHRS and CDR2 YFSETQ. V was pared by 5 bases and J by 0 bases, with 8 bases of the junction left unmatched. CDR3 protein: CASRELGTASYEQYF. In DNA form, the CDR3 reads TGCGCCAGCAGGGAGCTCGGGACAGCCTCCTACGAGCAGTACTTC.

The chain has TRBV11-2 and TRBJ2-7; the D is unclear. Trimming took off 6 bases at V and 6 bases at J, with 9 bases between the two ends. The CDR3 spans 11 residues. From germline, CDR1 is SGHAT and CDR2 FQNNGV. The CDR3 sequence: CASSSYAEQYF. The CDR3, as DNA: TGTGCCAGCAGTTCCTATGCCGAGCAGTACTTC.

The chain carries TRBV30 and TRBJ1-2, with 7 bases aligning to TRBD1. The CDR3 covers 17 residues. Germline lookup yields CDR1 GTSNPN and CDR2 SVGIG (reference sequence). The junction had 11 bases not matched to a gene; V was cut back by 0 bases and J by 1 base. The CDR3 loop is CAWSVRVGGFDNYGYTF. In DNA form, the CDR3 reads TGTGCCTGGAGTGTACGGGTAGGGGGCTTTGATAACTATGGCTACACCTTC.

The J gene is TRBJ2-2, the V gene TRBV9; the D is unclear. The germline V gene encodes CDR1 SGDLS and CDR2 YYNGEE. V was cut by 0 bases and J by 1 base, with 7 bases left in between. This CDR3 has 15 residues. The CDR3 nucleotides are TGTGCCAGCAGCGTAGGCGGCAGGAACACCGGGGAGCTGTTTTTT. Translated, it gives CASSVGGRNTGELFF. Using reference TRBV9 and TRBJ2-2 for the parts outside the CDR3, the full variable domain is DSGVTQTPKHLITATGQRVTLRCSPRSGDLSVYWYQQSLDQGLQFLIQYYNGEERAKGNILERFSAQQFPDLHSELNLSSLELGDSALYFCASSVGGRNTGELFFGEGSRLTVL.

The gene calls are TRBV2 and TRBJ2-7; D perhaps matches TRBD1 (6 bases). V lost 7 bases and J lost 7, with 20 bases in between. Germline loops: CDR1 SNHLY, CDR2 FYNNEI. The CDR3 is 14 residues long. For the CDR3, the DNA is TGTGCCAGCACTGTTGGGGCAGGGGTGGGTGAGCAGTACTTC. It codes for CASTVGAGVGEQYF. Based on the CDR3 plus reference TRBV2 and TRBJ2-7, the full variable domain is EPEVTQTPSHQVTQMGQEVILRCVPISNHLYFYWYRQILGQKVEFLVSFYNNEISEKSEIFDDQFSVERPDGSNFTLKIRSTKLEDSAMYFCASTVGAGVGEQYFGPGTRLTVT.

The gene calls are TRBV6-5 and TRBJ1-6, with TRBD1 as a possible D gene (6 bases). CDR1 and CDR2 (germline): MNHEY, SVGAGI. The CDR3 extends over 14 amino acids. Trimming left V 2 bases short and J 8 bases short, with 10 bases between. CDR3 sequence reads: CASSYRAGDSPLHF. Written as DNA, the CDR3 is TGTGCCAGCAGTTACCGGGCAGGGGATTCACCCCTCCACTTT.

The J gene is TRBJ2-5, the V gene TRBV20-1; D is perhaps TRBD2 (6 bases). CDR3 size: 13 residues. CDR1 is DFQATT and CDR2 is SNEGSKA in the germline V gene (reference sequence). Trimming removed 3 bases at V and 4 bases at J, with 12 bases between. CDR3 region: CSASTGGGETQYF. CDR3 bases: TGCAGTGCTAGTACCGGGGGAGGAGAGACCCAGTACTTC.

This chain connects TRBV4-1 to TRBJ1-6, with D uncertain. In germline, CDR1 is MGHRA, CDR2 YSYEKL. V gave up 4 bases and J gave up 5 bases, with 21 bases separating them. This CDR3 contains 18 residues. CDR3 nucleotides: TGCGCCAGCAGCCCCCGAGAAGTGGCAGAACTAAATAATTCACCCCTCCACTTT. Encoded protein: CASSPREVAELNNSPLHF.

The V and J genes are TRBV2 and TRBJ2-5; 9 positions match TRBD1. The CDR3 contains 15 residues. V gave up 2 bases and J gave up 5 bases; unmatched junction bases: 6. Germline CDR1 and CDR2: SNHLY and FYNNEI. Here the CDR3 DNA reads TGTGCCAGCAGTGAACTGGGGACAGGGACTGAGACCCAGTACTTC. Translating gives CASSELGTGTETQYF.

The chain is built from TRBV29-1 and TRBJ1-1; 7 positions agree with TRBD1. V lost 7 bases, J lost 6 bases, and 8 bases stayed unmatched. CDR3 length: 12 residues. Germline CDR1 reads SQVTM; CDR2 reads ANQGSEA. CDR3 sequence reads: CSAGGIRAEAFF. CDR3 nucleotide sequence: TGCAGCGCAGGGGGAATCCGGGCTGAAGCTTTCTTT. The full variable domain, its missing parts supplied by reference TRBV29-1 and TRBJ1-1, is SAVISQKPSRDICQRGTSLTIQCQVDSQVTMMFWYRQQPGQSLTLIATANQGSEATYESGFVIDKFPISRPNLTFSTLTVSNMSPEDSSIYLCSAGGIRAEAFFGQGTRLTVV.